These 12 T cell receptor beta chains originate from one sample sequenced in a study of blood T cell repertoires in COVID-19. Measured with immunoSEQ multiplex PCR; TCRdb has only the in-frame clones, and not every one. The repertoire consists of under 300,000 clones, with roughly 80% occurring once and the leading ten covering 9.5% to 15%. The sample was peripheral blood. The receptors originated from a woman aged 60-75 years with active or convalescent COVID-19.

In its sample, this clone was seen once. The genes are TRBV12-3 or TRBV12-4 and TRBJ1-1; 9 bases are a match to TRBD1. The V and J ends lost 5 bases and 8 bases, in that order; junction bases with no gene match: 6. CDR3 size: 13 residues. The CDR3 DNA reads TGTGCCAGCAGTCCCACAGGGGGCGCGGAAGCTTTCTTT. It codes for CASSPTGGAEAFF.

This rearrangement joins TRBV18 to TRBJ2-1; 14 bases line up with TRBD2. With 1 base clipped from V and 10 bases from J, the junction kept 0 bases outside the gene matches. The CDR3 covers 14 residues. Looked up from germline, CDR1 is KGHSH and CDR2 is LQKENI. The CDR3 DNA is TGTGCCAGCTCACCACGGACTAGCGGGGGGGAGCAGTTCTTC. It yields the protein CASSPRTSGGEQFF.

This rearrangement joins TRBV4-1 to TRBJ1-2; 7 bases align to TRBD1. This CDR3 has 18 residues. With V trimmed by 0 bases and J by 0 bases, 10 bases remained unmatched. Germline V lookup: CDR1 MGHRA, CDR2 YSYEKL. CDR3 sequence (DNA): TGCGCCAGCAGCCAAGATCCGACAGGGCGAAGAGCTAACTATGGCTACACCTTC. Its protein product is CASSQDPTGRRANYGYTF.

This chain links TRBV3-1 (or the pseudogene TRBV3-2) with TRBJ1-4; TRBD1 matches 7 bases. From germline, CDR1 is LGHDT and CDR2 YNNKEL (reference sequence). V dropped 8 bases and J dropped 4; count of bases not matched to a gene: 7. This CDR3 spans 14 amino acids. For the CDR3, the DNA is TGTGCCAGCGGAACCGGGACAGTTAATGAAAAACTGTTTTTT. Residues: CASGTGTVNEKLFF.

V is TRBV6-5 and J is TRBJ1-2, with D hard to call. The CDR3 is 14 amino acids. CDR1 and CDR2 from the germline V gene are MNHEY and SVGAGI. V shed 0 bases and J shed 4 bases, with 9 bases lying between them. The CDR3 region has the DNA TGTGCCAGCAGTTACTCGAAACGGGGCTATGGCTACACCTTC. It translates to CASSYSKRGYGYTF.

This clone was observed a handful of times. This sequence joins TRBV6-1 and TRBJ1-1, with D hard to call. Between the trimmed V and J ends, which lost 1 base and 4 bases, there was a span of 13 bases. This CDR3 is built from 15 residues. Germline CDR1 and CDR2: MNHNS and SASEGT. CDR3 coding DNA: TGTGCCAGCAGTGAAGGAGGAGGATGGGGCACTGAAGCTTTCTTT. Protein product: CASSEGGGWGTEAFF.

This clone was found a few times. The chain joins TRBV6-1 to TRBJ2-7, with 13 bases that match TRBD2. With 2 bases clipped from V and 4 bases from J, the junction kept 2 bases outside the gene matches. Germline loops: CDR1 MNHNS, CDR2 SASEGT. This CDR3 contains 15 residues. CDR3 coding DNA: TGTGCCAGCAGTGAATCGACTAGCGGGGGGTACGAGCAGTACTTC. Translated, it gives CASSESTSGGYEQYF.

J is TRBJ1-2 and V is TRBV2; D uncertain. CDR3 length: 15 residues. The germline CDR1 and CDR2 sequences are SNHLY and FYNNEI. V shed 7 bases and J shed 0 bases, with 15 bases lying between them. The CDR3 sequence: CASNNDISANYGYTF. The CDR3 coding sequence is TGTGCCAGCAATAACGACATATCAGCTAACTATGGCTACACCTTC.

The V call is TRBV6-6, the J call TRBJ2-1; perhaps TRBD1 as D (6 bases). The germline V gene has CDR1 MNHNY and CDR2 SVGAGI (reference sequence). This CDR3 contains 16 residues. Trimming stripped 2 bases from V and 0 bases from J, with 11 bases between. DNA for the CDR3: TGTGCCAGCAGTTACACGACAGGAAGCTCCTACAATGAGCAGTTCTTC. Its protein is CASSYTTGSSYNEQFF.

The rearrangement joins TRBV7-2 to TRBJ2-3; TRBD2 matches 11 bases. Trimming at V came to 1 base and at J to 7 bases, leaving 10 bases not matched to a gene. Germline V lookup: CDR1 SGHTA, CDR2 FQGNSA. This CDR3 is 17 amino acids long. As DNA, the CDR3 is TGTGCCAGCAGCTTAGTTGGTAGCGGGGGGGCCCAAAATACGCAGTATTTT. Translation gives CASSLVGSGGAQNTQYF.

The CDR3 DNA is TGTGCCAGCAATCGGGGGGGCCAAGAGACCCAGTACTTC. Protein: CASNRGGQETQYF. The chain couples TRBV3-1 (or the pseudogene TRBV3-2) to TRBJ2-5; 8 bases map to TRBD2. This CDR3 is 13 amino acids long. Per germline, CDR1 LGHDT and CDR2 YNNKEL (reference sequence). The V and J ends lost 7 bases and 1 base, in that order; junction bases with no gene match: 2.

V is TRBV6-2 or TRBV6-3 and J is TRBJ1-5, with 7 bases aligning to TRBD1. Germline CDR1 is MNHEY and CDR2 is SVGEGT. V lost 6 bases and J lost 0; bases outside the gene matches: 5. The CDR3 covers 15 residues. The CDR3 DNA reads TGTGCCAGCAGCCTACAGGGGCATAGCAATCAGCCCCAGCATTTT. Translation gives CASSLQGHSNQPQHF.